The clone carrying this T cell receptor beta chain was counted a single time. This specimen comes from a study of immune evolution from preneoplasia to lung adenocarcinoma. The protocol was immunoSEQ multiplex PCR, while the TCRdb copy is restricted to in-frame clones and leaves out a portion. The table includes about 4,000 clones, over 65% detected once. V lost 0 bases to trimming and J lost 1 base, with 6 bases between them. Germline V lookup: CDR1 LNHDA, CDR2 SQIVND (reference sequence). CDR3 length: 14 amino acids. The genes are TRBV19 and TRBJ1-2; D unresolved. Sequencing used FFPE minimally invasive lung adenocarcinoma tissue. The sequence was collected from a person in their 70s with lung adenocarcinoma. The CDR3 DNA sequence: TGTGCCAGTAGTATAGATCACCTTAACTATGGCTACACCTTC. It specifies CASSIDHLNYGYTF. Full variable domain (missing parts from reference TRBV19 and TRBJ1-2): DGGITQSPKYLFRKEGQNVTLSCEQNLNHDAMYWYRQDPGQGLRLIYYSQIVNDFQKGDIAEGYSVSREKKESFPLTVTSAQKNPTAFYLCASSIDHLNYGYTFGSGTRLTVV.